This TCR beta chain stems from a study of early T cells in non-severe SARS-CoV-2 infection. The study's findings and limits: Reliance on VDJdb matching favored anti-spike CD8 responses; private and CD4 specificities were missed.

The CDR3 consists of 13 residues. The germline V gene has CDR1 MNHEY and CDR2 SVGAGI. This clonotype was counted a single time. The antigen is unknown. A much larger clone lies one base from this, so it may be a read error. Unique molecular identifiers were attached to individual cDNA molecules. TCRdb independently ran MiXCR on the 5' RACE reads; one entry per CDR3 protein. The repertoire holds approximately 20,000 distinct CDR3 sequences, with around 5.9% as singletons. The sequence was obtained from an adult who was a healthcare worker with PCR-confirmed SARS-CoV-2 infection or an uninfected control (not recorded which). Sequences were obtained from whole blood. V usage is TRBV6-5 and J usage is TRBJ2-2, with D perhaps being TRBD1 or TRBD2 (5 bases each). CDR3 DNA: TGTGCCACCGAGGACAAGAACACCGGGGAGCCGTTTTTT. Its protein product is CATEDKNTGEPFF.